This T cell receptor beta chain was identified during a study of blood T cell repertoires in COVID-19. The CDR3 is 14 amino acids. Between the trimmed V and J ends, which lost 6 bases and 4 bases, there was a span of 13 bases. Germline loops: CDR1 MNHEY, CDR2 SVGEGT. Some clones are missing from TCRdb's copy, which holds only in-frame ones; the method was immunoSEQ multiplex PCR. In the table there are 200,000 to 300,000 clones, about 79% of which are singletons. The chain has TRBV6-2 or TRBV6-3 and TRBJ1-3, with a tentative D call TRBD1 (6 bases). The sequence came from a man older than 75 with acute or convalescent COVID-19. Sequenced: peripheral blood. CDR3 amino acids: CASSPQGSGNTIYF. Written as DNA, the CDR3 is TGTGCCAGCAGCCCACAGGGCTCCGGAAACACCATATATTTT.